Given below is one T cell receptor beta chain in context. This record comes from a study of CD8 T cells in Susac syndrome. Reverse transcription of roughly 0.45 to 1 ug RNA used random hexamers. TCRdb called the immunoSEQ multiplex PCR reads again in MiXCR, with one record for every CDR3 protein. The sample holds around 230,000 distinct CDR3 sequences; around 96% are singletons and the top ten take approximately 0.094%. Trimming at V came to 7 bases and at J to 10 bases, leaving 11 bases not matched to a gene. Germline CDR1 is DFQATT and CDR2 is SNEGSKA (reference sequence). The length of the CDR3 is 13 residues.

What was sequenced was CD4+ T cells from PBMCs. This sequence was found in a human donor with Susac syndrome. The rearrangement uses TRBV20-1 and TRBJ2-1; 9 bases align to TRBD2. Written as DNA, the CDR3 is TGCAGTGAAGGGCGGGAGGGCCTTGAAGAGCAGTTCTTC. Encoded protein: CSEGREGLEEQFF.